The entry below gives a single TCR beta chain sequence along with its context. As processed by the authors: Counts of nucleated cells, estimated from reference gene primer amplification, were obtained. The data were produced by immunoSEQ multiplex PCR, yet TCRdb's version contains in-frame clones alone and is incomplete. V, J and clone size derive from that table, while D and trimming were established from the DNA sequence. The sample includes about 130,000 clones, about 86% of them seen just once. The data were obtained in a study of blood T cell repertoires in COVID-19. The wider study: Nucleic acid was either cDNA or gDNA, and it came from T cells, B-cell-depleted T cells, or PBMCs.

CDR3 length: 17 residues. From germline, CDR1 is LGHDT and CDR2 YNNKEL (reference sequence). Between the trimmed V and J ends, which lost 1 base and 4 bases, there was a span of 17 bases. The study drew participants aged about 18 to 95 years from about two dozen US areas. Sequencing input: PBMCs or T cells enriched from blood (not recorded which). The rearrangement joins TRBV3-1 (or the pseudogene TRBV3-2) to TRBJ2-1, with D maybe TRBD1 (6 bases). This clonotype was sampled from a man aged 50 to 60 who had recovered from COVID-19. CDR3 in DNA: TGTGCCAGCAGCCAAGCAGCAGGGCAGGGGCGTTACAATGAGCAGTTCTTC. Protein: CASSQAAGQGRYNEQFF.